Detailed here is one TCR beta chain. This entry comes from a study of blood T cell repertoires in COVID-19. Study as a whole: Material from acute and convalescent COVID-19 was sourced from the United States, Italy and Spain. PBMCs, B-cell-depleted T cells, or T cells were the source of the cDNA or gDNA that made up the material.

Original analysis: For nucleated cells, counts were estimated from reference gene primer amplification. TCRdb keeps only in-frame clones here, not all; method: immunoSEQ multiplex PCR. V, J and clone size reflect that table, while D and trimming were determined from the DNA. Of 200,000 or so clones in the sample, 70% to 90% were seen once. Seattle's enrolled individuals joined amid active infection and were then monitored longitudinally. The CDR3 length is 15 residues. Germline assignment: CDR1 SGDLS and CDR2 YYNGEE. With 4 bases removed from V and 4 bases from J, the gap between germline ends came to 16 bases.

V gene TRBV9 combines with J gene TRBJ2-3; D is perhaps TRBD2 (6 bases). Sequencing was done on a sample of peripheral blood. The receptor comes from a man aged 45-60 years with COVID-19, enrolled during active disease. In DNA form, the CDR3 reads TGTGCCAGCAGCCCCCTGGAGGGAGGCTCAGATACGCAGTATTTT. It encodes CASSPLEGGSDTQYF.